A selection of T cell receptor beta chains follows, all from one sample in a study of cytomegalovirus exposure and HLA in healthy donors. Sequencing used immunoSEQ multiplex PCR; TCRdb keeps in-frame clones, though not all of them. The sample yields 100,000 to 120,000 clones, 70% to 85% seen once. The specimen sequenced was PBMCs. Source of these receptors: a man aged 30 to 45 in good health and CMV-seropositive. The CDR3 runs from the conserved cysteine through the conserved F or W. Each record gives: J gene, D gene, clone size, V gene, CDR3 DNA, CDR3 protein. A D gene is named only where the DNA matches it firmly. Rows may omit the clone size; those that give it use once, few, many or a size class.

J: TRBJ1-2; D: TRBD1; size: .; V: TRBV19; DNA: TGTGCCAGTAGTATTCAGGGGGGCTTCTATGGCTACACCTTC; CDR3: CASSIQGGFYGYTF
J: TRBJ2-5; D: TRBD2; size: once; V: TRBV7-9; DNA: TGTGCCACCCCGAGGGGAGGAGCGGGGGTAGAGACCCAGTACTTC; CDR3: CATPRGGAGVETQYF
J: TRBJ1-5; D: .; size: .; V: TRBV29-1; DNA: TGCAGCGTTGCTGGGACAAGCAATCAGCCCCAGCATTTT; CDR3: CSVAGTSNQPQHF
J: TRBJ1-4; D: .; size: few; V: TRBV7-9; DNA: TGTGCCAGCAGCTTATTAAGCTCCAATAATGAAAAACTGTTTTTT; CDR3: CASSLLSSNNEKLFF
J: TRBJ2-5; D: TRBD1; size: .; V: TRBV25-1; DNA: TGTGCCAGCAGTGAACGCGGGACAGGGAGCGAGACCCAGTACTTC; CDR3: CASSERGTGSETQYF
J: TRBJ1-3; D: TRBD1; size: once; V: TRBV30; DNA: TGTGCCTGGAGGTCAACCTACAGGGGTGACGCTGGAAACACCATATATTTT; CDR3: CAWRSTYRGDAGNTIYF
J: TRBJ2-1; D: TRBD2; size: once; V: TRBV18; DNA: TGTGCCAGCTCACCGCTGGCGGGGGGGCCTCAGGAGCAGTTCTTC; CDR3: CASSPLAGGPQEQFF
J: TRBJ1-4; D: .; size: .; V: TRBV2; DNA: TGTGCCAGCACCCGAGACACGGGAGCAACTAATGAAAAACTGTTTTTT; CDR3: CASTRDTGATNEKLFF
J: TRBJ1-2; D: TRBD1; size: .; V: TRBV5-1; DNA: TGCGCCAGCAGCTCCTCCGGGACAGGGGCTAACTATGGCTACACCTTC; CDR3: CASSSSGTGANYGYTF
J: TRBJ1-5; D: TRBD1; size: .; V: TRBV19; DNA: TGTGCCAGTAGTCCTCGACAGGGATACTATAGCAATCAGCCCCAGCATTTT; CDR3: CASSPRQGYYSNQPQHF
J: TRBJ2-3; D: .; size: .; V: TRBV5-4; DNA: TGTGCCAGCAGCTTCCGTATTCTCGGAGGGATCACAGATACGCAGTATTTT; CDR3: CASSFRILGGITDTQYF
J: TRBJ2-5; D: TRBD2; size: .; V: TRBV4-1; DNA: TGCGCCAGCAGCCAAGACCAGGCTAGCGGGGGGGCCGGTGAGACCCAGTACTTC; CDR3: CASSQDQASGGAGETQYF
J: TRBJ2-4; D: .; size: .; V: TRBV28; DNA: TGTGCCAGCAGTTTAGCGGAACTAGCCAAAAACATTCAGTACTTC; CDR3: CASSLAELAKNIQYF
J: TRBJ2-7; D: .; size: few; V: TRBV5-1; DNA: TGCGCCAGCAGCTTGGTCGGCAGGACCTACGAGCAGTACTTC; CDR3: CASSLVGRTYEQYF
J: TRBJ2-7; D: TRBD1; size: .; V: TRBV4-1; DNA: TGCGCCAGCAGCCAACGTCACTCCGGGACAGATCAAGACGAGCAGTACTTC; CDR3: CASSQRHSGTDQDEQYF
J: TRBJ2-1; D: TRBD1; size: .; V: TRBV30; DNA: TGTGCCGGGGACAGGGCTGGGAATGAGCAGTTCTTC; CDR3: CAGDRAGNEQFF
J: TRBJ2-5; D: TRBD1; size: .; V: TRBV11-3; DNA: TGTGCCAGCAGCCTTGGGAACAGGGGAGCCGAGACCCAGTACTTC; CDR3: CASSLGNRGAETQYF
J: TRBJ2-1; D: TRBD2; size: .; V: TRBV9; DNA: TGTGCCAGCAGCGTTACTAGCGGGGTATACAATGAGCAGTTCTTC; CDR3: CASSVTSGVYNEQFF
J: TRBJ2-7; D: TRBD1; size: .; V: TRBV14; DNA: TGTGCCAGCAGCCAAGGTAGCGCCAGGGGGAACTACGAGCAGTACTTC; CDR3: CASSQGSARGNYEQYF
J: TRBJ1-4; D: TRBD1; size: .; V: TRBV25-1; DNA: TGTGCCAGCAGTGAGCCGCACGACAGGGCAACTAATGAAAAACTGTTTTTT; CDR3: CASSEPHDRATNEKLFF
J: TRBJ2-1; D: .; size: .; V: TRBV5-6; DNA: TGTGCCAGCAGCGAGGTCGGGGGTCTCAGCTATGAGCAGTTCTTC; CDR3: CASSEVGGLSYEQFF
J: TRBJ2-1; D: TRBD1; size: .; V: TRBV7-2; DNA: TGTGCCAGCAGCTTAAGGGACAGACGAAAGGGGCAGTTCTTC; CDR3: CASSLRDRRKGQFF
J: TRBJ1-2; D: .; size: .; V: TRBV5-5; DNA: TGTGCCAGCAGCTTGGGAGGGCAGAACTATGGCTACACCTTC; CDR3: CASSLGGQNYGYTF
J: TRBJ2-5; D: .; size: .; V: TRBV5-1; DNA: TGCGCCAGCAGCTCCCCCCTTTCGGAGACCCAGTACTTC; CDR3: CASSSPLSETQYF
J: TRBJ2-5; D: .; size: .; V: TRBV2; DNA: TGTGCCAGCAGCAAGGACAGAGTCCAAGAGACCCAGTACTTC; CDR3: CASSKDRVQETQYF
J: TRBJ2-3; D: .; size: .; V: TRBV5-1; DNA: TGCGCCAGCAGCTCGAGACAGCCAAGATATTTTAGCACAGATACGCAGTATTTT; CDR3: CASSSRQPRYFSTDTQYF
J: TRBJ2-3; D: .; size: .; V: TRBV5-6; DNA: TGTGCCAGCCGTGGACAGTTCACAGATACGCAGTATTTT; CDR3: CASRGQFTDTQYF
J: TRBJ2-7; D: TRBD1; size: once; V: TRBV19; DNA: TGTGCCAGTAGTATGGGACAGGGCTACGAGCAGTACTTC; CDR3: CASSMGQGYEQYF
J: TRBJ1-5; D: TRBD1; size: once; V: TRBV19; DNA: TGTGCCAGTAGGAGCTTGGGACAGGGACGTCAGCCCCAGCATTTT; CDR3: CASRSLGQGRQPQHF